This TCR beta chain came from a study of OX40 agonist ivuxolimab in advanced cancers. About the research overall: Ivuxolimab is an agonistic anti-OX40 (CD134) antibody, and patients were treated with it. Partial responses were achieved by three patients: one hepatocellular carcinoma, two cutaneous melanoma. Whole-study results and caveats: Compared with others, partial responders at 0.1-3.0 mg/kg displayed clonal expansion among the lowest.

Trimming took 4 bases from V and 4 from J, leaving 8 bases between them. The CDR3 has 13 amino acids. Germline V gene sequence: CDR1 LGHNA, CDR2 YSLEER. Patients were ineligible given autoimmune disease history or systemic immunosuppression. TCRdb keeps only in-frame clones here, not all; method: immunoSEQ multiplex PCR. The sample consists of around 30,000 clones, roughly 86% of them appearing once. About this clone itself: Its antigen is not known.

This sequence was found in an adult with an advanced solid tumor such as melanoma, head and neck, liver or kidney cancer. Source: CD4+ or CD8+ T cells sorted from blood, taken in a trial of the OX40 agonist ivuxolimab. The rearrangement joins TRBV4-3 to TRBJ2-1; D is unclear. For the CDR3, the DNA is TGCGCCAGCAGCCGAGGCGGTTACAATGAGCAGTTCTTC. It yields the protein CASSRGGYNEQFF.